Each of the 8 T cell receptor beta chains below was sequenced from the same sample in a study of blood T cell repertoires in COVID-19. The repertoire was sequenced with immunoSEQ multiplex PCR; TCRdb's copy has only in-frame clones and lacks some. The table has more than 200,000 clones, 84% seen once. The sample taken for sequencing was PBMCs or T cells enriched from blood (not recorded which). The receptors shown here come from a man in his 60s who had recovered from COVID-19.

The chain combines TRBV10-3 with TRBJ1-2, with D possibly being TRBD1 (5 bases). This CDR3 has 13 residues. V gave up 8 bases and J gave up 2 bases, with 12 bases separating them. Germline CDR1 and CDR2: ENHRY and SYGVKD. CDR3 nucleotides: TGTGCCATCGCGGGGGACCCAAACTATGGCTACACCTTC. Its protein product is CAIAGDPNYGYTF.

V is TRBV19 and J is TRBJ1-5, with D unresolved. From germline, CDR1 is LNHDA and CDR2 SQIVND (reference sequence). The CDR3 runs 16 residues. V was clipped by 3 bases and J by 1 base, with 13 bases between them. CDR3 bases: TGTGCCAGTAGTATGGCGGAATTCGAAAGCAATCAGCCCCAGCATTTT. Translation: CASSMAEFESNQPQHF.

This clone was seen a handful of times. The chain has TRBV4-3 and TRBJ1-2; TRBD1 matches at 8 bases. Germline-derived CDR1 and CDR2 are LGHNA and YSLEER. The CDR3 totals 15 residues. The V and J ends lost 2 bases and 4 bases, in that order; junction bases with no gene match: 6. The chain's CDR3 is CASSQSQGAVYGYTF. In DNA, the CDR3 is TGCGCCAGCAGCCAATCCCAGGGGGCCGTCTATGGCTACACCTTC.

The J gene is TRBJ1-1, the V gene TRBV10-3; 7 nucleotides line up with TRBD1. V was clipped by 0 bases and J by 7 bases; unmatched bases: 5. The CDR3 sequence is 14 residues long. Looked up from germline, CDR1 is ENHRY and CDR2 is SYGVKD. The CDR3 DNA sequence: TGTGCCATCAGTGAGTCGCGCGGGGACAGTGAAGCTTTCTTT. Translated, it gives CAISESRGDSEAFF.

CDR3 residues: CASSLTGERNEKLFF. The CDR3, as DNA: TGCGCCAGCAGCTTGACAGGGGAGCGAAATGAAAAACTGTTTTTT. The J gene is TRBJ1-4, the V gene TRBV5-1; the match to TRBD1 covers 7 bases. CDR3 length equals 15 residues. Germline V CDR1 and CDR2: SGHRS, YFSETQ. The V and J ends lost 1 base and 5 bases, in that order; junction bases with no gene match: 5.

CDR3 nucleotides: TGTGCCAGCTCACCACCGGGACTAGCCGTAAATGAGCAGTTCTTC. This encodes CASSPPGLAVNEQFF. J is TRBJ2-1 and V is TRBV18; 9 nucleotides match TRBD2. Germline CDR1 reads KGHSH; CDR2 reads LQKENI. Trimming at V came to 0 bases and at J to 7 bases, leaving 4 bases not matched to a gene. This CDR3 region has 15 residues.

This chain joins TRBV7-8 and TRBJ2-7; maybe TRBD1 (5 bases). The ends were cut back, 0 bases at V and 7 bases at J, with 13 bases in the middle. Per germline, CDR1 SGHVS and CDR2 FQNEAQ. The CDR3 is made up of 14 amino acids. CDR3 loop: CASSLAGRVGEQYF. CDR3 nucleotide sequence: TGTGCCAGCAGCTTAGCCGGCAGGGTGGGGGAGCAGTACTTC.

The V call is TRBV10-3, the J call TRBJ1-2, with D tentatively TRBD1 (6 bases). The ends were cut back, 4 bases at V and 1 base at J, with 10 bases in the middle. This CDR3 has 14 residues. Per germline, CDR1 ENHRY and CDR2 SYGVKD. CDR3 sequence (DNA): TGTGCCATCAGTGGGGACATCGGTAACTATGGCTACACCTTC. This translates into CAISGDIGNYGYTF.